This TCR beta chain was captured by sequencing in a study of T cell repertoires in cytomegalovirus infection. Background on the study: A matching HLA type, together with CMV infection, was signaled by public TCR beta signatures. The study, taken as a whole, reports: In two of eight donors, the top clonotype was HLA-C-restricted CMV-specific. CMV carriers having the relevant HLA were flagged by cumulative public TCR beta family frequency.

From the reads, TCRdb called clonotypes with MiXCR, one entry per CDR3 protein. The sample holds nearly 450,000 distinct CDR3 sequences, 30% to 40% seen once. This CDR3 has 14 residues. CDR1 MNHEY and CDR2 SVGAGI come from the germline V gene. Trimming took 6 bases from V and 4 from J; bases not matched to a gene: 8. There are a few counts of this clonotype. Its matching antigen is unknown. This receptor was obtained from a human donor in good health (CMV status not recorded). Some clones in this sample may be carry-over from other donors' samples. Sequencing used PBMCs. The chain is built from TRBV6-5 and TRBJ1-2, with 7 nucleotides matching TRBD1. The CDR3: CASSPQGGAYGYTF. CDR3 coding DNA: TGTGCCAGCAGCCCCCAGGGGGGGGCCTATGGCTACACCTTC.